What follows are 32 T cell receptor beta chains derived from one specimen sequenced in a study of cytomegalovirus exposure and HLA in healthy donors. Primers for the PCR totalled 60 Vbeta and 13 Jbeta. Clones were sequenced by immunoSEQ multiplex PCR, and TCRdb holds only the in-frame ones, with some missing. The table lists 80,000 or so clones, around three quarters of them singletons. The specimen sequenced was PBMCs. The receptors originated from a man aged 40-49 years in good health and CMV-seronegative.

This sequence joins TRBV5-1 and TRBJ2-7; 7 nucleotides line up with TRBD2. Looked up from germline, CDR1 is SGHRS and CDR2 is YFSETQ. This CDR3 has 19 amino acids. V was pared by 0 bases and J by 0 bases, with 15 bases of the junction left unmatched. The CDR3 DNA reads TGCGCCAGCAGCTTGGCGAGGGAGGGTCTCCTTTTCTACTCCTACGAGCAGTACTTC. Its translation is CASSLAREGLLFYSYEQYF. Complete variable domain (other parts from reference TRBV5-1 and TRBJ2-7): KAGVTQTPRYLIKTRGQQVTLSCSPISGHRSVSWYQQTPGQGLQFLFEYFSETQRNKGNFPGRFSGRQFSNSRSEMNVSTLELGDSALYLCASSLAREGLLFYSYEQYFGPGTRLTVT.

This chain links TRBV9 with TRBJ2-3; TRBD1 aligns across 9 bases. This CDR3 spans 18 amino acids. With 1 base clipped from V and 4 bases from J, the junction kept 13 bases outside the gene matches. Germline assignment: CDR1 SGDLS and CDR2 YYNGEE. The CDR3 coding sequence is TGTGCCAGCAGCGTACACCCAGGACAGGGGATCGTCGCAGATACGCAGTATTTT. Its protein product is CASSVHPGQGIVADTQYF.

This clone was seen a few times. The chain is built from TRBV7-6 and TRBJ2-2; D perhaps matches TRBD1 (7 bases). Trimming removed 5 bases from V and 13 bases from J, with 26 bases in between. The CDR3 consists of 16 residues. Germline V gene data show CDR1 as SGHVS and CDR2 as FNYEAQ. CDR3 sequence reads: CASSPTSRGRGRGLFF. Written as DNA, the CDR3 is TGTGCCAGCAGCCCAACCTCACGTGGTAGGGGGCGGGGGCTGTTTTTT. Using reference TRBV7-6 and TRBJ2-2 for the parts outside the CDR3, the full variable domain is GAGVSQSPRYKVTKRGQDVALRCDPISGHVSLYWYRQALGQGPEFLTYFNYEAQQDKSGLPNDRFSAERPEGSISTLTIQRTEQRDSAMYRCASSPTSRGRGRGLFFGEGSRLTVL.

The chain links TRBV19 to TRBJ2-1; TRBD2 matches 13 bases. The V segment lost 6 bases and the J segment 12 bases; nucleotides outside the gene matches: 14. Per the germline V gene, CDR1 is LNHDA and CDR2 is SQIVND (reference sequence). The CDR3 is made up of 16 amino acids. The CDR3 protein is CASRAKLAGGPWGQFF. Written as DNA, the CDR3 is TGTGCCAGTAGGGCAAAACTAGCGGGGGGGCCGTGGGGGCAGTTCTTC.

This chain joins TRBV14 and TRBJ2-7; the D is unclear. Germline V gives CDR1 SGHDN, CDR2 FVKESK. The V gene lost 1 base and the J gene lost 4 bases, with 5 bases spanning the gap. The CDR3 is 12 residues long. For the CDR3, the DNA is TGTGCCAGCAGCCAAGGGGCGTACGAGCAGTACTTC. Protein product: CASSQGAYEQYF.

The rearrangement joins TRBV7-9 to TRBJ2-5; TRBD1 might be the D (5 bases). CDR3 length: 11 residues. The germline V gene encodes CDR1 SEHNR and CDR2 FQNEAQ (reference sequence). As DNA, the CDR3 is TGTGCGGGGCTGGTCGGGGAGACCCAGTACTTC. This translates into CAGLVGETQYF.

This clone was detected only a few times. This chain connects TRBV7-2 to TRBJ1-5; 9 nucleotides align to TRBD1. Per the germline V gene, CDR1 is SGHTA and CDR2 is FQGNSA. V lost 8 bases, J lost 4 bases, and 9 bases stayed unmatched. This CDR3 comprises 15 residues. The CDR3 DNA is TGTGCCAGCGTGCTAGGGACAGGGCTTAATCAGCCCCAGCATTTT. This gives the protein CASVLGTGLNQPQHF.

The genes are TRBV4-2 and TRBJ2-2; weak D call: TRBD1 (6 bases). With 1 base removed from V and 0 bases from J, the gap between germline ends came to 6 bases. The CDR3 totals 15 residues. The germline CDR1 and CDR2 sequences are LGHNA and YNFKEQ. CDR3 in DNA: TGTGCCAGCAGCCAAGGGACAGCGAACACCGGGGAGCTGTTTTTT. This translates into CASSQGTANTGELFF.

The count of this clone is one. The chain has TRBV5-1 and TRBJ2-5; TRBD2 matches 11 bases. With 0 bases clipped from V and 1 base from J, the junction kept 2 bases outside the gene matches. This CDR3 comprises 16 residues. Germline V gives CDR1 SGHRS, CDR2 YFSETQ. CDR3 in DNA: TGCGCCAGCAGCTTGGCGGGGACTAGCGGCCAAGAGACCCAGTACTTC. This encodes CASSLAGTSGQETQYF.

The V gene is TRBV19, the J gene TRBJ1-1, with 8 bases aligning to TRBD1. V trimming: 3 bases; J trimming: 5 bases; junction bases outside the gene matches: 5. The CDR3 loop spans 14 amino acids. CDR1 and CDR2 (germline): LNHDA, SQIVND (reference sequence). CDR3 loop: CASSITTGGTEAFF. CDR3 nucleotide sequence: TGTGCCAGTAGTATTACAACAGGGGGTACTGAAGCTTTCTTT.

The chain uses TRBV9 and TRBJ2-7; the match to TRBD1 covers 10 bases. Germline assignment: CDR1 SGDLS and CDR2 YYNGEE. The V and J ends lost 0 bases and 4 bases, in that order; junction bases with no gene match: 7. CDR3 length: 16 amino acids. DNA for the CDR3: TGTGCCAGCAGCGTAGCTAGGGGGGACAGGGGTTACGAGCAGTACTTC. Translating gives CASSVARGDRGYEQYF.

A word on this clone: A read error may produce the germline difference seen at one junction end. The rearrangement joins TRBV7-9 to TRBJ2-7, with D unclear. Germline-derived CDR1 and CDR2 are SEHNR and FQNEAQ (reference sequence). The CDR3 is 12 residues long. The CDR3 DNA sequence: TGTTCCAGCAGCTTACTGGCCCAGGAGCAGTACTTC. This gives the protein CSSSLLAQEQYF.

This chain connects TRBV18 to TRBJ2-7; D may be TRBD1 (6 bases). Per the germline V gene, CDR1 is KGHSH and CDR2 is LQKENI. V lost 4 bases to trimming and J lost 4 bases, with 11 bases between them. The CDR3 has 13 amino acids. CDR3 in DNA: TGTGCCAGCTCACTAAGCGGACAGTACGAGCAGTACTTC. Translated, it gives CASSLSGQYEQYF.

The gene calls are TRBV6-5 and TRBJ2-7; D not certain. This CDR3 has 14 residues. CDR1 is MNHEY and CDR2 is SVGAGI in the germline V gene. V was clipped by 0 bases and J by 5 bases, with 11 bases between them. CDR3 in amino acids: CASSYSKPQDEQYF. Written as DNA, the CDR3 is TGTGCCAGCAGTTACTCGAAGCCCCAAGACGAGCAGTACTTC.

Only one count was recorded for this clone. The rearrangement joins TRBV7-6 to TRBJ2-7; possibly TRBD2 for D (6 bases). Germline V lookup: CDR1 SGHVS, CDR2 FNYEAQ. Between the trimmed V and J ends, which lost 1 base and 2 bases, there was a span of 9 bases. CDR3 length equals 14 residues. The CDR3 nucleotides are TGTGCCAGCAGCTTAGGGGGGACTCCCTACGAGCAGTACTTC. Translated, it gives CASSLGGTPYEQYF. Full variable domain (remainder filled in from reference TRBV7-6 and TRBJ2-7): GAGVSQSPRYKVTKRGQDVALRCDPISGHVSLYWYRQALGQGPEFLTYFNYEAQQDKSGLPNDRFSAERPEGSISTLTIQRTEQRDSAMYRCASSLGGTPYEQYFGPGTRLTVT.

The chain employs TRBV5-1 and TRBJ2-7; 8 bases align to TRBD1. Germline trimming cut 3 bases from V and 7 bases from J; bases unmatched to any gene: 6. The length of the CDR3 is 13 residues. In germline, CDR1 is SGHRS, CDR2 YFSETQ. The CDR3 bases are TGCGCCAGCAGCTGGACAGGGATGAAGGAGCAGTACTTC. Amino acids: CASSWTGMKEQYF.

The chain couples TRBV7-2 to TRBJ1-4; D is uncertain. From germline, CDR1 is SGHTA and CDR2 FQGNSA. The V end was cut by 4 bases, the J end by 7 bases, with 19 bases between. The CDR3 extends over 16 amino acids. The CDR3 spells CASSSLGEGWVEKLFF. For the CDR3, the DNA is TGTGCCAGCAGCTCCCTTGGAGAGGGATGGGTTGAAAAACTGTTTTTT.

V gene TRBV11-2 combines with J gene TRBJ1-5; D possibly corresponds to TRBD1 (5 bases). This CDR3 spans 14 amino acids. The V and J ends lost 2 bases and 3 bases respectively, with 8 bases between them. Germline V gene data show CDR1 as SGHAT and CDR2 as FQNNGV. The CDR3 DNA reads as TGTGCCAGCAGCTTATGGGGGGTCAATCAGCCCCAGCATTTT. The encoded protein is CASSLWGVNQPQHF.

V is TRBV30 and J is TRBJ2-5; 7 nucleotides agree with TRBD1. With V trimmed by 2 bases and J by 7 bases, 16 bases remained unmatched. The CDR3 extends over 16 amino acids. CDR1 is GTSNPN, CDR2 SVGIG, per germline (reference sequence). CDR3 protein: CAWSKTKGQATGTQYF. Written as DNA, the CDR3 is TGTGCCTGGAGTAAAACCAAAGGACAGGCGACTGGGACCCAGTACTTC.

J is TRBJ1-2 and V is TRBV19, with TRBD1 matching 7 bases. CDR3 length equals 12 residues. Germline V gene data show CDR1 as LNHDA and CDR2 as SQIVND (reference sequence). J was trimmed by 8 bases and V by 6 bases; bases with no gene match: 6. The CDR3, as DNA: TGTGCCAGTAGAATACAGGGGCGCGGCTACACCTTC. Its protein product is CASRIQGRGYTF.

The table lists this clone with a count of one. This chain connects TRBV7-9 to TRBJ2-1; 9 bases agree with TRBD2. The CDR3 is 14 amino acids. Looked up from germline, CDR1 is SEHNR and CDR2 is FQNEAQ (reference sequence). V lost 1 base, J lost 8 bases, and 3 bases stayed unmatched. CDR3 loop: CASSLGLAGHEQFF. CDR3 coding DNA: TGTGCCAGCAGCTTAGGGCTAGCGGGGCATGAGCAGTTCTTC.

This clone occurred once. J is TRBJ1-1 and V is TRBV25-1, with TRBD1 matching 11 bases. J gave up 10 bases and V 8 bases, and 6 bases lay outside the gene matches. The CDR3 totals 12 residues. Germline loops: CDR1 MGHDK, CDR2 SYGVNS. CDR3 region: CASAGTGGRAFF. DNA of the CDR3: TGTGCCAGCGCTGGGACAGGGGGGCGAGCTTTCTTT.

The chain carries TRBV27 and TRBJ1-5; weak D call: TRBD1 (5 bases). Trimming took off 1 base at V and 2 bases at J, with 12 bases between the two ends. This CDR3 has 16 amino acids. Germline CDR1 and CDR2: MNHEY and SMNVEV (reference sequence). CDR3 in amino acids: CASSLYTAGGNQPQHF. The DNA for the CDR3 is TGTGCCAGCAGTTTATACACCGCGGGGGGCAATCAGCCCCAGCATTTT.

The chain combines TRBV5-1 with TRBJ2-3, with 9 nucleotides matching TRBD2. Germline V gene data show CDR1 as SGHRS and CDR2 as YFSETQ. V trimming: 2 bases; J trimming: 3 bases; junction bases outside the gene matches: 4. This CDR3 has 15 amino acids. The CDR3 loop reads CASSFRGGATDTQYF. The CDR3 coding sequence is TGCGCCAGCAGCTTCCGCGGGGGGGCGACAGATACGCAGTATTTT.

This clone was seen more than once but under ten times. The chain uses TRBV4-2 and TRBJ2-7; TRBD2 is a possible D gene (6 bases). Trimming removed 1 base at V and 7 bases at J, with 26 bases between. This CDR3 comprises 18 residues. CDR1 is LGHNA, CDR2 YNFKEQ, per germline. This chain's CDR3 is CASSQGSLVGSGVGEQYF. Here the CDR3 DNA reads TGTGCCAGCAGCCAAGGTTCCCTCGTGGGTTCGGGGGTCGGGGAGCAGTACTTC.

The rearrangement joins TRBV7-3 to TRBJ1-1, with D possibly matching TRBD1 (5 bases). The germline V gene encodes CDR1 SGHTA and CDR2 FQGTGA. Between the trimmed V and J ends, which lost 5 bases and 4 bases, there was a span of 14 bases. The CDR3 sequence is 14 residues long. The CDR3 sequence is CASSPGPGGTEAFF. For the CDR3, the DNA is TGTGCCAGCAGCCCGGGACCGGGGGGCACTGAAGCTTTCTTT. Full variable domain (missing parts from reference TRBV7-3 and TRBJ1-1): GAGVSQTPSNKVTEKGKYVELRCDPISGHTALYWYRQSLGQGPEFLIYFQGTGAADDSGLPNDRFFAVRPEGSVSTLKIQRTERGDSAVYLCASSPGPGGTEAFFGQGTRLTVV.

The rearrangement joins TRBV19 to TRBJ1-1; D is unresolved. Deletions cut 5 bases from V and 4 bases from J, with 8 bases between. This CDR3 has 12 residues. Germline V gene data show CDR1 as LNHDA and CDR2 as SQIVND (reference sequence). The CDR3 sequence: CASSEMSTEAFF. The CDR3 DNA sequence: TGTGCCAGTAGTGAGATGAGCACTGAAGCTTTCTTT.

This chain links TRBV19 with TRBJ1-2; TRBD1 agrees at 8 bases. V shed 1 base and J 7 bases; nucleotides not matched to a gene: 5. This CDR3 has 14 amino acids. Germline V CDR1 and CDR2: LNHDA, SQIVND (reference sequence). CDR3 sequence reads: CASSIGRGRGGYTF. Written as DNA, the CDR3 is TGTGCCAGTAGTATAGGCAGGGGGCGCGGTGGCTACACCTTC.

The chain employs TRBV25-1 and TRBJ2-7, with D unresolved. Trimming took 3 bases from V and 2 from J, leaving 2 bases between them. CDR1 MGHDK and CDR2 SYGVNS come from the germline V gene. This CDR3 is 11 amino acids long. The CDR3 DNA follows: TGTGCCAGCAGTGACACCTACGAGCAGTACTTC. Residues: CASSDTYEQYF.

This clone came up a few times. V and J are TRBV5-1 and TRBJ2-7; TRBD1 aligns across 7 bases. The V and J ends lost 0 bases and 5 bases, in that order; junction bases with no gene match: 2. Germline-derived CDR1 and CDR2 are SGHRS and YFSETQ. The CDR3 consists of 13 residues. The CDR3 is CASSLEGANEQYF. DNA for the CDR3: TGCGCCAGCAGCTTGGAGGGGGCGAACGAGCAGTACTTC.

The genes are TRBV6-5 and TRBJ1-2; TRBD1 agrees at 7 bases. V shed 5 bases, J shed 5 bases, and the junction held 8 bases outside the gene matches. The CDR3 consists of 14 residues. The germline V gene has CDR1 MNHEY and CDR2 SVGAGI. CDR3 in amino acids: CASSRKGQQYGYTF. Here the CDR3 DNA reads TGTGCCAGCAGTCGAAAGGGACAGCAATATGGCTACACCTTC.

The rearrangement uses TRBV27 and TRBJ1-1; D is perhaps TRBD1 (5 bases). The CDR3 contains 16 residues. Trimming removed 1 base from V and 1 base from J, with 13 bases in between. Germline CDR1 MNHEY, CDR2 SMNVEV (reference sequence). The CDR3 loop is CASSLFLGGRNTEAFF. In nucleotides, the CDR3 is TGTGCCAGCAGTTTATTTTTGGGGGGAAGGAACACTGAAGCTTTCTTT.